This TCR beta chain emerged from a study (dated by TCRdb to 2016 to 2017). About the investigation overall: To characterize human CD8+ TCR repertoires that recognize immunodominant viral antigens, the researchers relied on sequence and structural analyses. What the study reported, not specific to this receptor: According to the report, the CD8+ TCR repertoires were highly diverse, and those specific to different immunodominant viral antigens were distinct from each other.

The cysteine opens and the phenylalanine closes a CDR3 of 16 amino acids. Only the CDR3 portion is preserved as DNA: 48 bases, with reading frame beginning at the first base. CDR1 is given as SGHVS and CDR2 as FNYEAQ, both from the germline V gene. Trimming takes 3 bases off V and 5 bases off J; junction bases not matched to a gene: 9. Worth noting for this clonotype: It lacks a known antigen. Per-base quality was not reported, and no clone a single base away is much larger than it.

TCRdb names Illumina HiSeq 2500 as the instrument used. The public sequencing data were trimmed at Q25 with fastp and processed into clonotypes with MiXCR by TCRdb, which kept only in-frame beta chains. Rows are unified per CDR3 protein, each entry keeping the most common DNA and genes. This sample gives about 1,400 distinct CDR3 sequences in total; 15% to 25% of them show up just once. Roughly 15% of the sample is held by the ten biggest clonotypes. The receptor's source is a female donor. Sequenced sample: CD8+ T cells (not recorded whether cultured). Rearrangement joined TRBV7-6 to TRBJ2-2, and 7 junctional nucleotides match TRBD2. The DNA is TGTGCCAGCAGCTTGACAACGGGAGGAAAAACCGGGGAGCTGTTTTTT. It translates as CASSLTTGGKTGELFF. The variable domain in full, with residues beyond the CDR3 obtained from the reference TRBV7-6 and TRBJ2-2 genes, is GAGVSQSPRYKVTKRGQDVALRCDPISGHVSLYWYRQALGQGPEFLTYFNYEAQQDKSGLPNDRFSAERPEGSISTLTIQRTEQRDSAMYRCASSLTTGGKTGELFFGEGSRLTVL.